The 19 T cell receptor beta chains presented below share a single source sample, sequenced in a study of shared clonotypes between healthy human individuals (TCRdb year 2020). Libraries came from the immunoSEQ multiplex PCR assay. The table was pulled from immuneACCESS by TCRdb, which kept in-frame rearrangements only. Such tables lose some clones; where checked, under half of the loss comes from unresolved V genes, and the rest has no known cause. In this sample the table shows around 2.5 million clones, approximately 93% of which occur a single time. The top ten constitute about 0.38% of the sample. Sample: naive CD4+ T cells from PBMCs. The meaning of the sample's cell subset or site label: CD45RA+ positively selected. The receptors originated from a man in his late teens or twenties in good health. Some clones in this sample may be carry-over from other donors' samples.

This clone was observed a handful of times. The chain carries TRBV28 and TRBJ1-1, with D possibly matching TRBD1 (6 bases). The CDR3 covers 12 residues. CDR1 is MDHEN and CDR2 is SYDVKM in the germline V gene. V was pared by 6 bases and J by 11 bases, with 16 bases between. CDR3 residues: CASRLGQHHAFF. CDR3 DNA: TGTGCCAGCAGACTTGGACAGCATCATGCTTTCTTT.

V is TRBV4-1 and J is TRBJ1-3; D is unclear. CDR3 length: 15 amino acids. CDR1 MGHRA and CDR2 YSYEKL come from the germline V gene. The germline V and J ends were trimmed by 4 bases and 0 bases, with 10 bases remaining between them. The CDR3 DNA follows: TGCGCCAGCAGCCCGGACGGCGCCTCTGGAAACACCATATATTTT. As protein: CASSPDGASGNTIYF.

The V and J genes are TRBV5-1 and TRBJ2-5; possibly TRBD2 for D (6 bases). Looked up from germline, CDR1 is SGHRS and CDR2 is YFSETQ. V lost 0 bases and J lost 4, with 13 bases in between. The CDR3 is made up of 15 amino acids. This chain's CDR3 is CASSLDGGQVETQYF. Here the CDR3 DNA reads TGCGCCAGCAGCTTGGACGGGGGTCAAGTAGAGACCCAGTACTTC.

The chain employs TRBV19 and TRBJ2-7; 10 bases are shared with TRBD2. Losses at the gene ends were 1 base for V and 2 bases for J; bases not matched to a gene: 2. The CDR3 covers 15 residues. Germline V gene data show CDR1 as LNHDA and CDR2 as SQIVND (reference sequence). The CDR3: CASSIALAGAYEQYF. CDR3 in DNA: TGTGCCAGTAGTATAGCCCTAGCGGGAGCCTACGAGCAGTACTTC.

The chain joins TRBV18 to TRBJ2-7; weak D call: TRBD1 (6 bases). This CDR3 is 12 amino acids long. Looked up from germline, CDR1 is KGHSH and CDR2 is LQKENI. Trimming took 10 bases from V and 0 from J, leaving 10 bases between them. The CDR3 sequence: CATTGTSYEQYF. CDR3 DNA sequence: TGTGCCACCACAGGGACCTCCTACGAGCAGTACTTC.

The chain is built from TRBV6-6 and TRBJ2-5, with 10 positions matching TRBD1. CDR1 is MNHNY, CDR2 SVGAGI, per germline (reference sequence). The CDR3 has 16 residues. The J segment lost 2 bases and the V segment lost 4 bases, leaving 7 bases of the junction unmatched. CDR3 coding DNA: TGTGCCAGCAGTTTCGGGACAGGGGCCGCGCAAGAGACCCAGTACTTC. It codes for CASSFGTGAAQETQYF.

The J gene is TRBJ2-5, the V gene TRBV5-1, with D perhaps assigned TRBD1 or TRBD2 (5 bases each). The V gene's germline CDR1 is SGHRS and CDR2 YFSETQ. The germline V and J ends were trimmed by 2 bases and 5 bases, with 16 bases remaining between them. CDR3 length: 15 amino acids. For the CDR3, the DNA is TGCGCCAGCAGCTTCCGGGACCCTCAAACGGAGACCCAGTACTTC. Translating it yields CASSFRDPQTETQYF. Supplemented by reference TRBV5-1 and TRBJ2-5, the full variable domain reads KAGVTQTPRYLIKTRGQQVTLSCSPISGHRSVSWYQQTPGQGLQFLFEYFSETQRNKGNFPGRFSGRQFSNSRSEMNVSTLELGDSALYLCASSFRDPQTETQYFGPGTRLLVL.

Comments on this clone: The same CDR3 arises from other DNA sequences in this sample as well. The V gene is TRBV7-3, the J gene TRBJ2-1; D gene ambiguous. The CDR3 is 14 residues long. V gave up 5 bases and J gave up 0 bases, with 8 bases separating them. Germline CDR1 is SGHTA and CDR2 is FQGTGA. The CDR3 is CASSLESSYNEQFF. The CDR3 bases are TGTGCCAGCAGCCTAGAGAGCTCCTACAATGAGCAGTTCTTC.

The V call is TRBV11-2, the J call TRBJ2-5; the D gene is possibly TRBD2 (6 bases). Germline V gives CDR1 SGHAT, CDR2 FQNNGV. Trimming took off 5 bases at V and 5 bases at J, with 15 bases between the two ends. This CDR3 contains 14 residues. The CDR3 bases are TGTGCCAGCAGCGCGACCGGGACTGTGGAGACCCAGTACTTC. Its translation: CASSATGTVETQYF.

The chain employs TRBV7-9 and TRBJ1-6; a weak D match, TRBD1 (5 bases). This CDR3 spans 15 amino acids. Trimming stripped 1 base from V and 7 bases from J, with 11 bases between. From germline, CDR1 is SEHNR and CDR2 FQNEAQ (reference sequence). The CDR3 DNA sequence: TGTGCCAGCAGCTTAGAAGGGACCATCAATTCACCCCTCCACTTT. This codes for CASSLEGTINSPLHF.

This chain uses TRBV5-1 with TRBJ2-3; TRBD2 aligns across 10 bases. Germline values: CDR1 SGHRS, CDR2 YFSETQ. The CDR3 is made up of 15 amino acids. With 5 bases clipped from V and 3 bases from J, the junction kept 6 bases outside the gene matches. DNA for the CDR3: TGCGCCAGCAGTGATCTAGCGGGGGAGACAGATACGCAGTATTTT. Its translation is CASSDLAGETDTQYF.

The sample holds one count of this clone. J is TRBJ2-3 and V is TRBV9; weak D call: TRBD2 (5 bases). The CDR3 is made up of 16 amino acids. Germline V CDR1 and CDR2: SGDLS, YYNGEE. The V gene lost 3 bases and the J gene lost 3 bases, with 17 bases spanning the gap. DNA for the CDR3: TGTGCCAGCAGCGGAGGGTGGGAGAGGAGTACAGATACGCAGTATTTT. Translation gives CASSGGWERSTDTQYF.

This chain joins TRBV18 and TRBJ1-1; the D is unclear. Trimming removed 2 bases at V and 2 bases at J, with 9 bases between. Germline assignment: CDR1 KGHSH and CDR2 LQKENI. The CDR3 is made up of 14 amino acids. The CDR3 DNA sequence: TGTGCCAGCTCACCAACACCAAGTAACACTGAAGCTTTCTTT. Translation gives CASSPTPSNTEAFF. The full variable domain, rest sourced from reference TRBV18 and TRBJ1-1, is NAGVMQNPRHLVRRRGQEARLRCSPMKGHSHVYWYRQLPEEGLKFMVYLQKENIIDESGMPKERFSAEFPKEGPSILRIQQVVRGDSAAYFCASSPTPSNTEAFFGQGTRLTVV.

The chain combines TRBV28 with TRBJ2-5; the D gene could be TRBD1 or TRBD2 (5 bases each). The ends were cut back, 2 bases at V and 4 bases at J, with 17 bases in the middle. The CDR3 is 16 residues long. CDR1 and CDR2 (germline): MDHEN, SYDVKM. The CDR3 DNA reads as TGTGCCAGCAGTTTAATGGCGGGCCCAGGGAGAGAGACCCAGTACTTC. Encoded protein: CASSLMAGPGRETQYF.

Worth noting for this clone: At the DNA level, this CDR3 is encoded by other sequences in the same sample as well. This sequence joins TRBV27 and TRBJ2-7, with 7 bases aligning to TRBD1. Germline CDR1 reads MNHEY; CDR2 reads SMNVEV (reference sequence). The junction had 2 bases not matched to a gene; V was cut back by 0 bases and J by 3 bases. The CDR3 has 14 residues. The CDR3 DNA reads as TGTGCCAGCAGTTTATCGAGGGACAGCTACGAGCAGTACTTC. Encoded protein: CASSLSRDSYEQYF.

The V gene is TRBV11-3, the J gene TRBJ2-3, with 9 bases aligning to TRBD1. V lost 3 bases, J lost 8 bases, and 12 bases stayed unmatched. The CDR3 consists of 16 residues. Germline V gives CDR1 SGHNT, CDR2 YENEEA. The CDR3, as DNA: TGTGCCAGCAGCTTCCGCGGCGGGACAGGGAGGGGTACGCAGTATTTT. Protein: CASSFRGGTGRGTQYF.

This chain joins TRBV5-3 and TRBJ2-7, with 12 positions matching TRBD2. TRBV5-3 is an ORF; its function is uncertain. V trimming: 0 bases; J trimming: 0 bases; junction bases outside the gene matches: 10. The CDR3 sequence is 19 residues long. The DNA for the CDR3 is TGTGCCAGAAGCTTGGTCACTAGCGGGAGGATCCTCCACTCCTACGAGCAGTACTTC. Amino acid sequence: CARSLVTSGRILHSYEQYF.

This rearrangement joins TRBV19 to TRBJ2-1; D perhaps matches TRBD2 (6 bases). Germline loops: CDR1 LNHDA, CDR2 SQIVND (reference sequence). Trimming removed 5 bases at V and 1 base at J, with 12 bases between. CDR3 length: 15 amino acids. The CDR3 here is CASSSLAYSYNEQFF. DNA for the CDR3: TGTGCCAGTAGTTCCCTAGCGTATTCCTACAATGAGCAGTTCTTC. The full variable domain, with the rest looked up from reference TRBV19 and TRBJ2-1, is DGGITQSPKYLFRKEGQNVTLSCEQNLNHDAMYWYRQDPGQGLRLIYYSQIVNDFQKGDIAEGYSVSREKKESFPLTVTSAQKNPTAFYLCASSSLAYSYNEQFFGPGTRLTVL.

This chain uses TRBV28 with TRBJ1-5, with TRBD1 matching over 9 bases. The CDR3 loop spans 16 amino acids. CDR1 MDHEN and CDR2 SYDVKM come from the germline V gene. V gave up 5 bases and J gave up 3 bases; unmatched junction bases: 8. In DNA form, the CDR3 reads TGTGCCAGCAGTCCTCTCAGACAGGGGGTCAATCAGCCCCAGCATTTT. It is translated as CASSPLRQGVNQPQHF.